The source of this T cell receptor (beta chain) is a study of OX40 agonist ivuxolimab in advanced cancers. Study as a whole: Every patient in dose escalation had hepatocellular carcinoma, melanoma, renal cell or head and neck cancer.

TCRdb keeps only in-frame clones here, not all; method: immunoSEQ multiplex PCR. The data show about 93,000 clones, 90% to 95% seen once. This CDR3 is 13 amino acids long. The V gene's germline CDR1 is SGHDT and CDR2 YYEEEE. V gave up 6 bases and J gave up 4 bases, with 13 bases separating them. The TCR comes from an adult with an advanced solid tumor such as melanoma, head and neck, liver or kidney cancer. The sample consisted of CD4+ or CD8+ T cells sorted from blood, taken in a trial of the OX40 agonist ivuxolimab. J is TRBJ2-5 and V is TRBV5-6; D call uncertain. The CDR3 reads CASNDVLLETQYF. The CDR3 bases are TGTGCCAGCAACGACGTACTCTTAGAGACCCAGTACTTC.